This entry lists 15 T cell receptor beta chains sequenced from one sample in a study of blood T cell repertoires in COVID-19. Profiling relied on immunoSEQ multiplex PCR, and the TCRdb table lists in-frame clones only, not all of them. This sample yields 150,000 to 200,000 clones, of which roughly 87% are seen a single time; around 8% belongs to the top ten. Input material: peripheral blood. Every receptor here comes from a woman in her sixties or seventies with acute or convalescent COVID-19.

The rearrangement uses TRBV7-9 and TRBJ1-5; 8 nucleotides agree with TRBD1. V was pared by 1 base and J by 8 bases, with 13 bases of the junction left unmatched. CDR3 length equals 17 residues. Germline assignment: CDR1 SEHNR and CDR2 FQNEAQ (reference sequence). The CDR3 coding sequence is TGTGCCAGCAGCTTAGAGTCCGCGACAGGGGATTTGGAGCCCCAGCATTTT. This gives the protein CASSLESATGDLEPQHF. Looking up the rest from reference TRBV7-9 and TRBJ1-5 gives the full variable domain: DTGVSQNPRHKITKRGQNVTFRCDPISEHNRLYWYRQTLGQGPEFLTYFQNEAQLEKSRLLSDRFSAERPKGSFSTLEIQRTEQGDSAMYLCASSLESATGDLEPQHFGDGTRLSIL.

The rearrangement joins TRBV28 to TRBJ2-3; perhaps TRBD2 as D (6 bases). The germline CDR1 and CDR2 sequences are MDHEN and SYDVKM. The CDR3 spans 16 residues. V lost 8 bases and J lost 0, with 18 bases in between. In DNA form, the CDR3 reads TGTGCCAGCTCTACCTTCGGGAGCGGGAGCACAGATACGCAGTATTTT. The encoded protein is CASSTFGSGSTDTQYF.

J is TRBJ2-7 and V is TRBV7-9; 10 bases match TRBD2. Losses at the gene ends were 1 base for V and 2 bases for J; bases not matched to a gene: 8. The CDR3 spans 17 residues. Looked up from germline, CDR1 is SEHNR and CDR2 is FQNEAQ (reference sequence). The CDR3 loop reads CASSLVSGTSEPYEQYF. The CDR3, as DNA: TGTGCCAGCAGCTTAGTTTCCGGGACTAGCGAACCCTACGAGCAGTACTTC.

The chain joins TRBV3-1 (or the pseudogene TRBV3-2) to TRBJ2-7; 9 bases are a match to TRBD2. After removal of 0 bases from V and 0 bases from J, the junction contained 3 bases not matched to a gene. Per the germline V gene, CDR1 is LGHDT and CDR2 is YNNKEL (reference sequence). The CDR3 sequence is 16 residues long. The CDR3 region is CASSQDRRGGSYEQYF. The DNA for the CDR3 is TGTGCCAGCAGCCAAGATCGGCGGGGGGGCTCCTACGAGCAGTACTTC.

This clone was detected once. The chain recombines TRBV5-8 with TRBJ1-1, with a weak D call TRBD1 (6 bases). The CDR3 consists of 13 residues. CDR1 SGHTS and CDR2 YDEGEE come from the germline V gene. The V and J ends lost 7 bases and 10 bases respectively, with 20 bases between them. The CDR3 coding sequence is TGTGCCAGCGTTAGGACACAGGGTGGGGGAGCTTTCTTT. It translates to CASVRTQGGGAFF.

This clone was seen only once. This chain links TRBV9 with TRBJ1-1, with 10 bases identical to TRBD1. The V segment lost 4 bases and the J segment 6 bases; nucleotides outside the gene matches: 3. CDR1 and CDR2 from the germline V gene are SGDLS and YYNGEE. CDR3 size: 13 residues. CDR3 DNA: TGTGCCAGCAGCCTGGGACAGGGGCCTGAAGCTTTCTTT. Its protein is CASSLGQGPEAFF.

The chain links TRBV28 to TRBJ2-1; maybe TRBD2 (5 bases). Germline V gene data show CDR1 as MDHEN and CDR2 as SYDVKM. Deletions cut 8 bases from V and 7 bases from J, with 12 bases between. The CDR3 length is 12 residues. The CDR3 protein is CASSVARNEQFF. Here the CDR3 DNA reads TGTGCCAGCTCCGTAGCGAGGAATGAGCAGTTCTTC.

The chain uses TRBV23-1 and TRBJ2-1; 9 nucleotides align to TRBD1. TRBV23-1 belongs to the ORF category, with a function that is uncertain. The CDR3 covers 16 residues. The V and J ends lost 4 bases and 2 bases, in that order; junction bases with no gene match: 6. The DNA of the CDR3 is TGCGCCAGCAGTCTCGGACAGGGGCCTACCTACAATGAGCAGTTCTTC. Translated, it gives CASSLGQGPTYNEQFF.

On this clone: The sample has other DNA sequences that encode this CDR3 too. This chain's CDR3 is CASSGAGANQPQHF. CDR3 DNA: TGTGCCAGCAGTGGGGCAGGGGCAAATCAGCCCCAGCATTTT. The chain is built from TRBV2 and TRBJ1-5; tentatively, D is TRBD1 (6 bases). V was shortened by 4 bases and J by 4 bases, with 11 bases between the two germline ends. This CDR3 comprises 14 residues. Looked up from germline, CDR1 is SNHLY and CDR2 is FYNNEI.

V is TRBV9 and J is TRBJ2-1, with a weak D call TRBD2 (6 bases). The CDR3 covers 15 residues. Germline V lookup: CDR1 SGDLS, CDR2 YYNGEE. The V and J ends lost 4 bases and 3 bases respectively, with 14 bases between them. The CDR3 region is CASSPTGTLYNEQFF. Written as DNA, the CDR3 is TGTGCCAGCAGCCCGACCGGGACTCTCTACAATGAGCAGTTCTTC. Together with reference TRBV9 and TRBJ2-1, the CDR3 gives the full variable domain: DSGVTQTPKHLITATGQRVTLRCSPRSGDLSVYWYQQSLDQGLQFLIQYYNGEERAKGNILERFSAQQFPDLHSELNLSSLELGDSALYFCASSPTGTLYNEQFFGPGTRLTVL.

This rearrangement joins TRBV11-3 to TRBJ2-3; weak D call: TRBD1 (6 bases). Germline assignment: CDR1 SGHNT and CDR2 YENEEA. The V end lost 2 bases, the J end lost 1 base, and 10 bases lay between the germline ends. The CDR3 runs 15 residues. The CDR3 reads CASSLQGTRTDTQYF. CDR3 bases: TGTGCCAGCAGCTTACAGGGGACCCGCACAGATACGCAGTATTTT.

This clone was seen more than once but under ten times. J is TRBJ1-5 and V is TRBV7-2; the D gene is possibly TRBD1 (5 bases). The CDR3 is made up of 15 amino acids. Germline V gene sequence: CDR1 SGHTA, CDR2 FQGNSA. Between the trimmed V and J ends, which lost 3 bases and 4 bases, there was a span of 13 bases. The CDR3 DNA sequence: TGTGCCAGCAGCTTGAACGGGGGAGAAAATCAGCCCCAGCATTTT. Translating it yields CASSLNGGENQPQHF.

The chain links TRBV2 to TRBJ2-4; a weak D match, TRBD1 (5 bases). CDR3 size: 16 residues. Germline CDR1 and CDR2: SNHLY and FYNNEI. The germline V and J ends were trimmed by 5 bases and 0 bases, with 14 bases remaining between them. CDR3 nucleotides: TGTGCCAGCAGTTTCGACAGAACCCTAGCCAAAAACATTCAGTACTTC. Amino acid sequence: CASSFDRTLAKNIQYF.

This clone has only one observation. The chain employs TRBV27 and TRBJ1-1, with 8 positions matching TRBD1. Trimming took 0 bases from V and 2 from J; bases not matched to a gene: 2. Germline V gene lookup returns CDR1 MNHEY and CDR2 SMNVEV (reference sequence). This CDR3 has 15 residues. The CDR3 DNA sequence: TGTGCCAGCAGTTTATCCGCAGGGGGCAACACTGAAGCTTTCTTT. This translates into CASSLSAGGNTEAFF.

This rearrangement joins TRBV6-6 to TRBJ1-2, with D possibly TRBD1 on 5 matching bases. Trimming cost V 3 bases and J 4 bases, with 15 bases left between them. This CDR3 spans 15 amino acids. The V gene's germline CDR1 is MNHNY and CDR2 SVGAGI (reference sequence). The chain's CDR3 is CASSYYGGEGYGYTF. In nucleotides, the CDR3 is TGTGCCAGCAGTTATTACGGGGGGGAGGGCTATGGCTACACCTTC.